Listed below are T cell receptor beta chains from one sample, sequenced in a study of CD8 T cells in Susac syndrome. TCRdb reprocessed the immunoSEQ multiplex PCR reads with MiXCR, giving one entry per CDR3 protein. The table records around 71,000 distinct CDR3 sequences, 93% of them present only once. Sequencing was carried out using CD4+ T cells from PBMCs. The receptors stem from a human donor with Susac syndrome. CDR3s include the opening cysteine and the closing phenylalanine or tryptophan. A D gene is named only where the DNA matches it firmly. The size entry is marked missing in some rows and otherwise reads once, few, many or a size class.

13 . TRBJ1-1 TRBV6-2/TRBV6-3 . CASSVGGTTEAFF TGTGCCAGCAGCGTCGGAGGCACCACTGAAGCTTTCTTT
14 . TRBJ1-2 TRBV6-5 . CASSYDLEGGGYTF TGTGCCAGCAGTTACGACCTCGAGGGGGGTGGCTACACCTTC
13 . TRBJ1-1 TRBV5-1 . CASSLSGPGEAFF TGCGCCAGCAGCTTGTCAGGGCCGGGAGAAGCTTTCTTT
15 TRBD1 TRBJ2-6 TRBV6-1 . CASRTGGAGANVLTF TGTGCCAGCAGAACAGGGGGCGCTGGGGCCAACGTCCTGACTTTC
16 TRBD2 TRBJ2-7 TRBV20-1 . CSASPSGGPSSYEQYF TGCAGTGCTAGTCCTAGCGGGGGGCCCAGCTCCTACGAGCAGTACTTC
15 TRBD1 TRBJ1-3 TRBV20-1 . CSASDRGSAGNTIYF TGCAGTGCCAGCGACAGGGGATCTGCTGGAAACACCATATATTTT
12 TRBD1 TRBJ1-2 TRBV20-1 once CSASRQGGGYTF TGCAGTGCTAGTAGACAGGGGGGCGGCTACACCTTC
15 TRBD1 TRBJ2-2 TRBV7-9 . CASSLRTGAAGELFF TGTGCCAGCAGCTTAAGGACAGGGGCCGCCGGGGAGCTGTTTTTT
15 . TRBJ1-4 TRBV7-8 . CASSPRRGVNEKLFF TGTGCCAGCAGCCCCCGACGGGGGGTGAATGAAAAACTGTTTTTT
14 . TRBJ2-3 TRBV7-2 few CASSLGQSTDTQYF TGTGCCAGCAGCTTAGGGCAGAGCACAGATACGCAGTATTTT
14 . TRBJ2-5 TRBV6-2/TRBV6-3 . CASSRQVLKETQYF TGTGCCAGCAGCCGACAGGTTCTTAAGGAGACCCAGTACTTC
13 . TRBJ2-7 TRBV7-8 . CASSFVRGYEQYF TGTGCCAGCAGCTTTGTCAGGGGCTACGAGCAGTACTTC
15 . TRBJ2-3 TRBV6-5 . CASSYSNPSTDTQYF TGTGCCAGCAGTTACTCAAACCCTAGCACAGATACGCAGTATTTT
13 . TRBJ1-5 TRBV19 . CASSRSLGQPQHF TGTGCCAGTAGTCGGTCTTTAGGACAGCCCCAGCATTTT
14 TRBD1 TRBJ1-1 TRBV7-2 . CASSADRGRLEAFF TGTGCCAGCAGCGCGGACAGGGGGCGACTTGAAGCTTTCTTT
15 . TRBJ1-2 TRBV14 . CASSPTWRGGYGYTF TGTGCCAGCAGCCCCACGTGGCGGGGCGGCTATGGCTACACCTTC
12 . TRBJ2-5 TRBV28 . CASISLGETQYF TGTGCCAGCATTTCCCTAGGAGAGACCCAGTACTTC
13 . TRBJ2-3 TRBV5-1 . CASSQPGTDTQYF TGCGCCAGCAGCCAACCCGGGACAGATACGCAGTATTTT
15 . TRBJ2-1 TRBV28 . CASSFPGYLRNEQFF TGTGCCAGCAGTTTCCCAGGGTATCTAAGGAATGAGCAGTTCTTC
12 . TRBJ1-1 TRBV24-1 . CATSDLGGLSFF TGTGCCACCAGTGATTTGGGGGGGCTGTCTTTCTTT
17 TRBD2 TRBJ2-3 TRBV7-2 . CASSYHKTSVGTDTQYF TGTGCCAGCAGCTACCACAAGACTAGCGTCGGCACAGATACGCAGTATTTT
12 TRBD1 TRBJ1-2 TRBV3-1 . CASSLGTGRSTF TGTGCCAGCAGCCTCGGGACAGGACGGTCTACCTTC
15 . TRBJ2-5 TRBV3-1 . CASSQGGVSQETQYF TGTGCCAGCAGCCAAGGTGGGGTAAGCCAAGAGACCCAGTACTTC
16 . TRBJ2-5 TRBV28 . CASSLIGGPYQETQYF TGTGCCAGCAGTTTAATCGGGGGCCCGTACCAAGAGACCCAGTACTTC
14 . TRBJ2-2 TRBV9 . CASSLGGYGGELFF TGTGCCAGCAGCCTCGGAGGCTACGGTGGGGAGCTGTTTTTT
14 . TRBJ2-7 TRBV7-3 . CASSLTPLGREQYF TGTGCCAGCAGCTTAACCCCCCTAGGCCGGGAGCAGTACTTC
14 . TRBJ1-3 TRBV18 . CASSPRTTGDTIYF TGTGCCAGCTCACCACGAACAACGGGGGACACCATATATTTT
16 TRBD1 TRBJ2-7 TRBV7-2 . CASSRAPGQGLSEQYF TGTGCCAGCAGTCGGGCACCGGGACAGGGGCTTTCCGAGCAGTACTTC
13 . TRBJ1-6 TRBV4-3 . CASSQVSNSPLHF TGCGCCAGCAGCCAAGTTTCTAATTCACCCCTCCACTTT
14 . TRBJ1-5 TRBV29-1 . CSVEEQFSNQPQHF TGCAGCGTTGAAGAACAGTTTAGCAATCAGCCCCAGCATTTT
14 TRBD1 TRBJ2-5 TRBV14 once CASSHNRGQETQYF TGTGCCAGCAGCCACAACAGGGGCCAAGAGACCCAGTACTTC
16 TRBD2 TRBJ2-3 TRBV19 . CASSTPAGGQLDTQYF TGTGCCAGTAGTACTCCTGCGGGGGGGCAGTTGGATACGCAGTATTTT
15 TRBD1 TRBJ1-1 TRBV5-1 . CASSGQGAGSAVAFF TGCGCCAGCAGTGGACAGGGGGCGGGTAGTGCGGTAGCTTTCTTT
14 . TRBJ2-7 TRBV14 . CASSQDQVSYEQYF TGTGCCAGCAGCCAAGATCAGGTCTCCTACGAGCAGTACTTC
14 . TRBJ1-1 TRBV5-1 . CASSLEGGRTEAFF TGCGCCAGCAGCTTGGAGGGGGGGAGGACTGAAGCTTTCTTT
11 . TRBJ2-3 TRBV29-1 . CSVPGADTQYF TGCAGCGTTCCAGGTGCAGATACGCAGTATTTT
14 . TRBJ1-4 TRBV5-1 . CASSFTSVREKLFF TGCGCCAGCAGCTTTACCTCCGTTCGAGAAAAACTGTTTTTT
18 TRBD1 TRBJ2-2 TRBV7-3 . CASSPTGGTGGKTGELFF TGTGCCAGCAGTCCTACAGGAGGGACAGGGGGCAAGACCGGGGAGCTGTTTTTT
12 . TRBJ2-7 TRBV18 . CASSPISYEQYF TGTGCCAGCTCACCGATATCCTACGAGCAGTACTTC
15 TRBD2 TRBJ2-3 TRBV6-1 . CASSGISGDLDTQYF TGTGCCAGCAGTGGGATTAGCGGGGATTTAGATACGCAGTATTTT
11 . TRBJ2-7 TRBV6-6 once CASSYKYEQYF TGTGCCAGCAGTTACAAATACGAGCAGTACTTC
16 . TRBJ2-5 TRBV12-3/TRBV12-4 . CASSSSGLRVLETQYF TGTGCCAGCAGCTCTTCAGGACTCCGGGTTTTGGAGACCCAGTACTTC
12 TRBD1 TRBJ2-7 TRBV28 . CASRDRPYEQYF TGTGCCAGCCGGGACAGGCCCTACGAGCAGTACTTC
13 . TRBJ2-3 TRBV5-1 . CASSLTNPDTQYF TGCGCCAGCAGCTTAACTAACCCAGATACGCAGTATTTT
15 . TRBJ1-6 TRBV6-4 . CASRDTSSYNSPLHF TGTGCCAGCAGGGACACGAGCTCCTATAATTCACCCCTCCACTTT
12 . TRBJ1-5 TRBV2 . CASRDGNQPQHF TGTGCCAGCAGGGACGGCAATCAGCCCCAGCATTTT
16 TRBD1 TRBJ1-1 TRBV18 . CASSPTGGQGITEAFF TGTGCCAGCTCACCAACGGGGGGACAGGGTATCACTGAAGCTTTCTTT
12 . TRBJ2-5 TRBV9 . CASSFQGETQYF TGTGCCAGCAGCTTTCAGGGGGAGACCCAGTACTTC
15 . TRBJ1-1 TRBV6-5 . CASRTIKQGNTEAFF TGTGCCAGCAGAACGATTAAACAGGGGAACACTGAAGCTTTCTTT
17 TRBD1 TRBJ1-1 TRBV7-8 . CASNVRQGRGMNTEAFF TGTGCCAGCAACGTCCGACAGGGGCGCGGAATGAACACTGAAGCTTTCTTT
14 . TRBJ2-5 TRBV6-5 . CASSYSWEQETQYF TGTGCCAGCAGTTACTCGTGGGAACAAGAGACCCAGTACTTC
18 . TRBJ1-4 TRBV14 . CASSQGWGVGSTNEKLFF TGTGCCAGCAGCCAAGGATGGGGGGTCGGCTCAACTAATGAAAAACTGTTTTTT
12 TRBD1 TRBJ2-3 TRBV2 . CASGQGQDTQYF TGTGCCAGTGGACAGGGCCAGGATACGCAGTATTTT
13 . TRBJ2-5 TRBV20-1 . CSASTQVAETQYF TGCAGTGCTAGCACCCAGGTTGCAGAGACCCAGTACTTC
15 . TRBJ1-5 TRBV19 once CASRPAGRSNQPQHF TGTGCCAGTAGACCCGCGGGACGAAGCAATCAGCCCCAGCATTTT
16 . TRBJ2-4 TRBV10-3 . CAISESPHGAKNIQYF TGTGCCATCAGTGAGTCTCCGCATGGGGCCAAAAACATTCAGTACTTC
13 . TRBJ1-1 TRBV6-2/TRBV6-3 few CASSYSTQTEAFF TGTGCCAGCAGTTACTCGACTCAGACTGAAGCTTTCTTT
14 TRBD1 TRBJ2-5 TRBV24-1 . CATKGTGVAETQYF TGTGCCACCAAAGGGACAGGGGTCGCCGAGACCCAGTACTTC
12 . TRBJ1-2 TRBV20-1 . CSARSGGDGYTF TGCAGTGCTAGATCGGGGGGGGATGGCTACACCTTC
18 TRBD1 TRBJ1-5 TRBV7-8 . CASSLRAGGPISNQPQHF TGTGCCAGCAGCTTACGGGCAGGGGGCCCCATTAGCAATCAGCCCCAGCATTTT